The present T cell receptor beta chain was sequenced within a study of blood T cell repertoires in COVID-19. The ends were cut back, 2 bases at V and 4 bases at J, with 13 bases in the middle. CDR1 SGHTA and CDR2 FQGTGA come from the germline V gene. There are 15 residues in the CDR3. Method: immunoSEQ multiplex PCR; TCRdb's copy keeps in-frame clones and lacks some. The data contain roughly 200,000 clones, around nine tenths of them seen just once; the ten biggest clones take up around 1%. What was sequenced was peripheral blood. The V call is TRBV7-3, the J call TRBJ2-3, with a possible D match to TRBD2 (5 bases). The clonotype originates from a young woman who had recovered from COVID-19. CDR3 loop: CASSLDYFMADTQYF. The CDR3 bases are TGTGCCAGCAGCTTAGACTACTTTATGGCAGATACGCAGTATTTT.